A single sample gave rise to the 22 T cell receptor beta chains below, sequenced in a study of tissue T cells after allogeneic stem cell transplantation. Regarding time point: mouse harvest day 7 after allogeneic transplant. The graft held 10^6 splenic CD5+ T cells and 10^7 T-cell-depleted bone marrow cells. Generated by immunoSEQ multiplex PCR, the TCRdb table keeps only in-frame clones and is missing some. The sample has approximately 9,000 clones, about 44% seen once. Specimen: gut tissue. Receptors originate from a female BALB/c mouse given C57BL/6 T cells with graft-versus-host disease after an allogeneic hematopoietic cell transplant.

Sample share makes this clone medium-sized. The genes and germline here are from mouse. With the read ending 1 residue before the CDR3 end, the germline J gene is used to fill in that end. The chain is built from TRBV1 and TRBJ1-4; D remains unclear. Germline V gives CDR1 NSQYPW, CDR2 LRSPGD (reference sequence). This CDR3 has 14 residues. Trimming stripped 0 bases from V and 2 bases from J, with 4 bases between. The CDR3 loop reads CTCSADLSNERLFF. The CDR3 DNA, read in part, is TGCACCTGCAGTGCAGATCTATCCAACGAAAGATTATTT.

On this clone: The genes are named according to mouse. The DNA ends 1 residue before the CDR3 does, and the rest of the CDR3 is filled in from the germline J gene. This sequence joins TRBV12-2 and TRBJ2-4, with 7 bases identical to TRBD2. This CDR3 spans 13 amino acids. V lost 0 bases and J lost 7; bases outside the gene matches: 3. Looked up from germline, CDR1 is SGHLS and CDR2 is HYDKME. The CDR3 DNA, read in part, is TGTGCCAGCTCTCTCGTGGGGGGACACACCTTGTAC. It is translated as CASSLVGGHTLY. The CDR3, in full, reads CASSLVGGHTLYF.

Comment on this clone: Gene names are mouse gene names. The CDR3 loop is CASSPRGRQAPLF. The covered CDR3 bases are TGTGCCAGCAGTCCAAGGGGACGCCAGGCTCCGCTT. The chain is built from TRBV26 and TRBJ1-5, with D maybe TRBD1 (5 bases). The missing CDR3 end, 1 residue past where the read stops, is filled in from the germline J gene. The CDR3 has 13 residues. The germline gives CDR1 KGHPV, CDR2 FQNQEV (reference sequence). The V and J ends lost 4 bases and 6 bases respectively, with 10 bases between them.

Regarding this clone: Mouse gene names and germline throughout. The read falls 1 residue short of the CDR3 end, and the missing part is taken from the germline J gene. This rearrangement joins TRBV3 to TRBJ1-3; no clear D. Germline CDR1 SNHLY, CDR2 FYNGKV (reference sequence). Trimming took off 3 bases at V and 0 bases at J, with 3 bases between the two ends. CDR3 length: 13 amino acids. The CDR3 here is CASSLGSGNTLYF. Incomplete CDR3 DNA: TGTGCCAGCAGCTTGGGTTCTGGAAATACGCTCTAT.

Comment on this clone: Germline and genes: mouse. The CDR3 end lies 1 residue beyond the end of the read and is filled in from the germline J gene. The chain employs TRBV12-1 and TRBJ2-4; D not certain. Trimming took off 2 bases at V and 0 bases at J, with 8 bases between the two ends. Germline V gene lookup returns CDR1 SGHSN and CDR2 HYEKVE. This CDR3 has 14 amino acids. CDR3 bases read: TGTGCCAGCTCTCCCTTGGGTAGTCAAAACACCTTGTAC. As protein: CASSPLGSQNTLY. The whole CDR3 protein reads CASSPLGSQNTLYF. Looking up the rest from reference TRBV12-1 and TRBJ2-4 gives the full variable domain: DSGVVQSPRHIIKEKGGRSVLTCIPISGHSNVVWYQQTLGKELKFLIQHYEKVERDKGFLPSRFSVQQFDDYHSEMNMSALELEDSAMYFCASSPLGSQNTLYFGAGTRLSVL.

A word on this clone: Mouse names are used for the genes. The CDR3 goes on 1 residue after the read ends, and that part is filled in from the germline J gene. The rearrangement uses TRBV13-3 and TRBJ1-3; D is perhaps TRBD1 (6 bases). CDR1 is NNHDY and CDR2 is SYVADS in the germline V gene. V lost 3 bases to trimming and J lost 0 bases, with 7 bases between them. CDR3 length equals 14 residues. The sequenced CDR3 bases are TGTGCCAGCAGTGGCAGGGGTTCTGGAAATACGCTCTAT. Translation: CASSGRGSGNTLY. The complete CDR3 reads CASSGRGSGNTLYF.

About this clone itself: Germline is not matched at one junction end, which may reflect a read error. These gene names are mouse names. The observed sequence ends 1 residue before the CDR3 terminus, with the missing tail filled in from the germline J gene. The chain combines TRBV4 with TRBJ2-3, with TRBD2 as a possible D gene (6 bases). The CDR3 spans 15 residues. Germline V gene lookup returns CDR1 LGHDT and CDR2 YNNKQL (reference sequence). The CDR3 loop reads CASGYGWGSAETLYF. The CDR3 bases that were read are TGTGCCAGCGGCTATGGCTGGGGTAGTGCAGAAACGCTGTAT. Complete variable domain (other parts from reference TRBV4 and TRBJ2-3): ETAVFQTPNYHVTQVGNEVSFNCKQTLGHDTMYWYKQDSKKLLKIMFSYNNKQLIVNETVPRRFSPQSSDKAHLNLRIKSVEPEDSAVYLCASGYGWGSAETLYFGSGTRLTVL.

A note on this clone: The gene symbols are mouse symbols. The missing CDR3 end, 1 residue past where the read stops, is filled in from the germline J gene. The rearrangement links TRBV26 to TRBJ2-4, with 8 bases lining up with TRBD1. This CDR3 is built from 15 residues. Germline V gene lookup returns CDR1 KGHPV and CDR2 FQNQEV (reference sequence). After removal of 2 bases from V and 0 bases from J, the junction contained 1 base not matched to a gene. The CDR3 loop reads CASSLGTGSQNTLYF. The covered CDR3 bases are TGTGCCAGCAGTCTGGGGACAGGTAGTCAAAACACCTTGTAC.

By share, this clone ranks as medium-sized. Mouse germline and gene names are used. The read is 1 residue too short to cover the CDR3 end, so that end is filled in from the germline J gene. The chain recombines TRBV26 with TRBJ1-2, with D tentatively TRBD1 (6 bases). The germline V gene has CDR1 KGHPV and CDR2 FQNQEV (reference sequence). V lost 8 bases and J 2 bases, leaving 9 bases between the germline ends. The CDR3 consists of 12 residues. The CDR3 loop is CASSQGNSDYTF. The CDR3 bases that were read are TGTGCCAGCTCACAGGGTAACTCCGACTACACC.

As to this clone: Any gene name here is a mouse gene name. The CDR3 sequence: CASSSDSQAPLF. The CDR3 bases that were read are TGTGCCAGCAGTTCTGACAGCCAGGCTCCGCTT. The V call is TRBV26, the J call TRBJ1-5; D might be TRBD1 (5 bases). Read data end 1 residue before the CDR3 end; the end is taken from the germline J gene. The CDR3 totals 12 residues. Germline lookup yields CDR1 KGHPV and CDR2 FQNQEV (reference sequence). Between the trimmed V and J ends, which lost 5 bases and 6 bases, there was a span of 8 bases. The variable domain in full, completed from reference TRBV26 and TRBJ1-5, reads NSKVIQTPRYLVKGQGQKAKMRCIPEKGHPVVFWYQQNKNNEFKFLINFQNQEVLQQIDMTEKRFSAECPSNSPCSLEIQSSEAGDSALYLCASSSDSQAPLFGEGTRLSVL.

This clone was seen a few times. Gene labels here are mouse ones. From the germline J gene comes the end of the CDR3, since the read stops 1 residue before it. The chain joins TRBV12-1 to TRBJ2-5; 7 bases map to TRBD2. This CDR3 has 16 amino acids. With V trimmed by 2 bases and J by 0 bases, 7 bases remained unmatched. CDR1 SGHSN and CDR2 HYEKVE come from the germline V gene. The chain's CDR3 is CASSPRAGGNQDTQYF. CDR3 bases read: TGTGCCAGCTCTCCCCGGGCTGGGGGTAACCAAGACACCCAGTAC.

As regards this clone: The gene names given are mouse names. The read is 1 residue too short to cover the CDR3 end, so that end is filled in from the germline J gene. The rearrangement uses TRBV19 and TRBJ1-4, with 12 positions matching TRBD1. Germline CDR1 is FNHDT and CDR2 is SITEND (reference sequence). V shed 3 bases, J shed 2 bases, and the junction held 2 bases outside the gene matches. The CDR3 spans 16 residues. CDR3 DNA, as far as it was read: TGTGCCAGCAGTAGGGGGACAGGGGGCTCCAACGAAAGATTATTT. It encodes CASSRGTGGSNERLF. The complete CDR3 sequence is CASSRGTGGSNERLFF. Variable domain in full (rest from reference TRBV19 and TRBJ1-4): GGIITQTPKFLIGQEGQKLTLKCQQNFNHDTMYWYRQDSGKGLRLIYYSITENDLQKGDLSEGYDASREKKSSFSLTVTSAQKNEMAVFLCASSRGTGGSNERLFFGHGTKLSVL.

Only a few counts were recorded for this clone. Gene names denote mouse genes. The sequence runs out 1 residue before the end of the CDR3; the remainder is reconstructed from the germline J gene. The V and J genes are TRBV23 and TRBJ2-5; the table calls TRBD2, which could not be checked here. Per the germline V gene, CDR1 is KGHTA and CDR2 is FQNQQP. The CDR3 spans 11 residues. Here the CDR3 reads CSSSLQDTQYF. CDR3 DNA, as far as it was read: TGCTCCAGCAGCCTTCAAGACACCCAGTAC.

With respect to this clone: Mouse names are used for the genes. The read finishes 1 residue shy of the CDR3 end, and the germline J gene is used to complete it. This sequence joins TRBV26 and TRBJ1-3, with D unresolved. V lost 1 base, J lost 1 base, and 8 bases lay in between. This CDR3 is built from 15 residues. The germline gives CDR1 KGHPV, CDR2 FQNQEV (reference sequence). The CDR3 reads CASSLFRFSGNTLYF. The DNA read from the CDR3 is TGTGCCAGCAGTCTGTTCCGCTTCTCTGGAAATACGCTCTAT. Drawing the rest from reference TRBV26 and TRBJ1-3, the complete variable domain is NSKVIQTPRYLVKGQGQKAKMRCIPEKGHPVVFWYQQNKNNEFKFLINFQNQEVLQQIDMTEKRFSAECPSNSPCSLEIQSSEAGDSALYLCASSLFRFSGNTLYFGEGSRLIVV.

This clone is deemed medium-sized (0.01 to 0.1%). Gene names are mouse gene names. Coverage ceases 1 residue before the CDR3 finishes, and the germline J gene fills in the end. The chain employs TRBV3 and TRBJ2-7; 10 bases map to TRBD2. CDR3 size: 15 residues. Germline V lookup: CDR1 SNHLY, CDR2 FYNGKV (reference sequence). V shed 5 bases, J shed 0 bases, and the junction held 4 bases outside the gene matches. The sequenced part of the CDR3 DNA is TGTGCCAGCAGCCCGGGACTGGGGAGCTCCTATGAACAGTAC. Its protein product is CASSPGLGSSYEQY. The full CDR3 sequence reads CASSPGLGSSYEQYF.

With respect to this clone: These gene names are mouse names. Read sequence stops 1 residue before the CDR3 end, and the germline J gene provides the missing end. The chain couples TRBV20 to TRBJ2-1; TRBD2 agrees at 9 bases. This CDR3 contains 16 residues. Trimming removed 1 base from V and 2 bases from J; junction bases left unmatched: 6. CDR1 is GFQATS and CDR2 is STVNSAI in the germline V gene. The CDR3 loop is CGARASNWGDYAEQFF. The CDR3 DNA, read in part, is TGTGGTGCTAGGGCCTCGAACTGGGGGGACTATGCTGAGCAGTTC.

This clone appeared a few times. Gene names and germline refer to mouse. Read data end 1 residue before the CDR3 end; the end is taken from the germline J gene. The chain uses TRBV26 and TRBJ1-4; 8 positions match TRBD1. This CDR3 has 15 residues. V was pared by 3 bases and J by 7 bases, with 7 bases of the junction left unmatched. The germline CDR1 and CDR2 sequences are KGHPV and FQNQEV (reference sequence). The part of the CDR3 DNA that was read is TGTGCCAGCAGTCTACGGACAGGGTGGGGCGAAAGATTATTT. Translating gives CASSLRTGWGERLF. The CDR3 reads in full as CASSLRTGWGERLFF.

This clone was found a few times. These gene names are mouse names. The sequence runs out 1 residue before the end of the CDR3; the remainder is reconstructed from the germline J gene. V is TRBV16 and J is TRBJ2-2; possible D gene TRBD1, 6 bases. The CDR3 contains 15 residues. Trimming removed 3 bases from V and 1 base from J, with 9 bases in between. Looked up from germline, CDR1 is SGHSA and CDR2 is FRNQAP. The CDR3 region is CASSLDSQNTGQLYF. The CDR3 DNA, read in part, is TGTGCAAGCAGCTTGGACAGTCAAAACACCGGGCAGCTCTAC.

For this clone: Gene names are the mouse ones. The read ends 1 residue early relative to the CDR3; the germline J gene fills the gap. V is TRBV23 and J is TRBJ2-3; the D call in the table, TRBD2, was not verified against the DNA. The CDR3 consists of 16 residues. Germline V lookup: CDR1 KGHTA, CDR2 FQNQQP. The CDR3 spells CSSSQLGGTSAETLYF. The sequenced part of the CDR3 DNA is TGCTCCAGCAGTCAACTGGGGGGGACTAGTGCAGAAACGCTGTAT.

About this clone itself: Here the gene names and germline are mouse. The read ends 1 residue early relative to the CDR3; the germline J gene fills the gap. This specimen includes other DNA sequences encoding the same CDR3. The chain uses TRBV26 and TRBJ2-7; 7 nucleotides agree with TRBD1. The germline V gene has CDR1 KGHPV and CDR2 FQNQEV (reference sequence). V was pared by 2 bases and J by 7 bases, with 2 bases of the junction left unmatched. CDR3 length: 12 amino acids. This chain's CDR3 is CASSLDRDEQYF. CDR3 DNA (partial): TGTGCCAGCAGTCTGGACAGGGACGAACAGTAC.

On this clone: Genes here carry mouse names. The CDR3 end is not reached by the read, which stops 1 residue before it; the germline J gene fills it in. The genes are TRBV26 and TRBJ1-6; no firm D call. TRBJ1-6 counts as an open reading frame of uncertain function. Germline V gene sequence: CDR1 KGHPV, CDR2 FQNQEV (reference sequence). There are 14 residues in the CDR3. V lost 0 bases to trimming and J lost 4 bases, with 4 bases between them. CDR3 DNA, as far as it was read: TGTGCCAGCAGTCTGTCCCAATATAATTCGCCCCTCTAC. Protein product: CASSLSQYNSPLY. The whole CDR3 reads CASSLSQYNSPLYF.

This clone has just a few counts. Gene names follow the mouse nomenclature. Read data end 1 residue before the CDR3 end; the end is taken from the germline J gene. The rearrangement uses TRBV31 and TRBJ1-3; possibly TRBD1 for D (6 bases). Germline CDR1 reads GKSSPN; CDR2 reads SITVG. Trimming took 5 bases from V and 2 from J, leaving 7 bases between them. The CDR3 is 12 amino acids. The CDR3: CAWYRAGNTLYF. CDR3 DNA, as far as it was read: TGTGCCTGGTACAGGGCTGGAAATACGCTCTAT.